What follows are 32 T cell receptor beta chains derived from one specimen sequenced in a study of CD8 T cells in Susac syndrome. Reverse transcription of roughly 0.5 to 1 ug RNA was carried out with random hexamers. TCRdb passed the immunoSEQ multiplex PCR reads through MiXCR, listing each CDR3 protein once. The sample records about 120,000 distinct CDR3 sequences, less than 95% being singletons. Specimen: CD8+ T cells from PBMCs. These receptor sequences come from a human donor in good health.

The J gene is TRBJ1-1, the V gene TRBV27; the D gene is possibly TRBD1 (5 bases). V lost 4 bases to trimming and J lost 4 bases, with 10 bases between them. Germline V CDR1 and CDR2: MNHEY, SMNVEV (reference sequence). There are 13 residues in the CDR3. The CDR3 protein is CASSSKGITEAFF. For the CDR3, the DNA is TGTGCCAGCAGTTCCAAGGGGATCACTGAAGCTTTCTTT.

Only one count was recorded for this clonotype. The chain employs TRBV19 and TRBJ1-1, with TRBD1 identical over 8 bases. V lost 2 bases, J lost 10 bases, and 6 bases stayed unmatched. Germline V lookup: CDR1 LNHDA, CDR2 SQIVND (reference sequence). The CDR3 is made up of 13 amino acids. This CDR3 reads CASSISATGGAFF. In DNA, the CDR3 is TGTGCCAGTAGTATATCCGCCACAGGGGGAGCTTTCTTT.

This clonotype was picked up one time. This sequence joins TRBV7-2 and TRBJ2-1; D assignment may be TRBD1 or TRBD2 (5 bases each). The V gene lost 5 bases and the J gene lost 10 bases, with 18 bases spanning the gap. CDR1 is SGHTA and CDR2 is FQGNSA in the germline V gene. CDR3 size: 14 residues. CDR3 nucleotide sequence: TGTGCCAGCAGCCCAGCGGCTAGCCCAGGGGAGCAGTTCTTC. Its translation is CASSPAASPGEQFF.

V gene TRBV19 combines with J gene TRBJ1-5; 7 bases line up with TRBD1. CDR1 is LNHDA, CDR2 SQIVND, per germline (reference sequence). V lost 4 bases, J lost 5 bases, and 2 bases stayed unmatched. The CDR3 has 13 residues. The CDR3 here is CASSTDRDQPQHF. The CDR3 DNA reads as TGTGCCAGTAGTACAGACAGGGATCAGCCCCAGCATTTT.

The chain uses TRBV4-3 and TRBJ2-3, with 13 bases matching TRBD2. This CDR3 has 17 residues. Germline V lookup: CDR1 LGHNA, CDR2 YSLEER. Trimming cost V 1 base and J 7 bases; bases outside gene matches: 8. The CDR3 DNA reads as TGCGCCAGCAGCCAAGCGACCGGGACTAGCGGGGCATATACGCAGTATTTT. This sequence encodes CASSQATGTSGAYTQYF.

The chain couples TRBV9 to TRBJ2-1; 12 bases match TRBD1. Germline CDR1 SGDLS, CDR2 YYNGEE. The CDR3 consists of 16 residues. Trimming at V came to 0 bases and at J to 4 bases, leaving 2 bases not matched to a gene. The CDR3 DNA is TGTGCCAGCAGCGTAGGGGACAGGGGGCATTACAATGAGCAGTTCTTC. This translates into CASSVGDRGHYNEQFF.

This chain links TRBV25-1 with TRBJ2-5; 7 bases are a match to TRBD1. The CDR3 spans 15 residues. The V and J ends lost 6 bases and 1 base, in that order; junction bases with no gene match: 8. CDR1 and CDR2 from the germline V gene are MGHDK and SYGVNS. CDR3 nucleotides: TGTGCCAGCAGAGGCTTGGACAGGAGCCAAGAGACCCAGTACTTC. This translates into CASRGLDRSQETQYF.

J is TRBJ1-5 and V is TRBV20-1; 11 bases agree with TRBD1. This CDR3 spans 15 amino acids. Germline-derived CDR1 and CDR2 are DFQATT and SNEGSKA (reference sequence). With V trimmed by 3 bases and J by 5 bases, 6 bases remained unmatched. The CDR3 DNA reads as TGCAGTGCTAGGACGGACAGGGGGCTTTATCAGCCCCAGCATTTT. Protein: CSARTDRGLYQPQHF.

V gene TRBV19 combines with J gene TRBJ2-1; the D is unclear. The CDR3 has 12 residues. V lost 3 bases and J 6 bases, leaving 6 bases between the germline ends. Germline CDR1 LNHDA, CDR2 SQIVND (reference sequence). The CDR3 bases are TGTGCCAGTAGTATTCCAGGCAATGAGCAGTTCTTC. Translating gives CASSIPGNEQFF. Looking up the rest from reference TRBV19 and TRBJ2-1 gives the full variable domain: DGGITQSPKYLFRKEGQNVTLSCEQNLNHDAMYWYRQDPGQGLRLIYYSQIVNDFQKGDIAEGYSVSREKKESFPLTVTSAQKNPTAFYLCASSIPGNEQFFGPGTRLTVL.

The chain is built from TRBV12-3 or TRBV12-4 and TRBJ1-2, with a tentative D call TRBD1 (5 bases). This CDR3 spans 13 amino acids. The V end was cut by 7 bases, the J end by 4 bases, with 13 bases between. The CDR3 loop reads CASTVGHSYGYTF. CDR3 in DNA: TGTGCCAGCACCGTAGGACACAGCTATGGCTACACCTTC.

The CDR3 loop is CASSLDGTPGNTIYF. The DNA of the CDR3 is TGCGCCAGCAGCTTGGACGGGACACCAGGAAACACCATATATTTT. V is TRBV5-1 and J is TRBJ1-3; a weak D match, TRBD1 (6 bases). This CDR3 has 15 amino acids. The V and J ends lost 0 bases and 4 bases respectively, with 11 bases between them. The V gene's germline CDR1 is SGHRS and CDR2 YFSETQ.

This clonotype has a single count. The chain is built from TRBV6-1 and TRBJ1-1; 9 positions agree with TRBD1. V lost 8 bases and J lost 0; bases outside the gene matches: 19. CDR1 is MNHNS and CDR2 is SASEGT in the germline V gene. The CDR3 is 19 amino acids. In DNA, the CDR3 is TGTGCCAGCCGCCGAAAAGTGACAGGGGGTCACGGCATGAACACTGAAGCTTTCTTT. This encodes CASRRKVTGGHGMNTEAFF.

The gene calls are TRBV6-2 or TRBV6-3 and TRBJ1-1; a weak D match, TRBD1 (6 bases). The ends were cut back, 4 bases at V and 3 bases at J, with 9 bases in the middle. Germline assignment: CDR1 MNHEY and CDR2 SVGEGT. The CDR3 has 13 residues. CDR3: CASSWKGDTEAFF. Written as DNA, the CDR3 is TGTGCCAGCAGTTGGAAGGGGGACACTGAAGCTTTCTTT.

This clonotype turned up a few times. This sequence joins TRBV7-2 and TRBJ1-2, with a tentative D call TRBD1 (6 bases). The V gene lost 1 base and the J gene lost 4 bases, with 7 bases spanning the gap. Looked up from germline, CDR1 is SGHTA and CDR2 is FQGNSA. The CDR3 covers 13 residues. CDR3 bases: TGTGCCAGCAGCTTAGAAGGGGGCTATGGCTACACCTTC. Residues: CASSLEGGYGYTF.

This chain joins TRBV4-1 and TRBJ2-7; 10 nucleotides match TRBD1. Per the germline V gene, CDR1 is MGHRA and CDR2 is YSYEKL. This CDR3 has 16 residues. The junction had 9 bases not matched to a gene; V was cut back by 4 bases and J by 3 bases. CDR3 bases: TGCGCCAGCAGCCCCCTGGGCGGGGACAGGGGCTACGAGCAGTACTTC. Protein sequence: CASSPLGGDRGYEQYF.

The chain has TRBV19 and TRBJ2-1; 11 positions agree with TRBD2. This CDR3 has 20 residues. Germline CDR1 is LNHDA and CDR2 is SQIVND (reference sequence). After removal of 7 bases from V and 0 bases from J, the junction contained 17 bases not matched to a gene. DNA for the CDR3: TGTGCCAGTATCGGATCCGGGACTAGCGGACCGAAGAGCTCCTACAATGAGCAGTTCTTC. Residues: CASIGSGTSGPKSSYNEQFF.

This chain links TRBV9 with TRBJ2-7, with D perhaps matching TRBD1 or TRBD2 (6 bases each). The germline CDR1 and CDR2 sequences are SGDLS and YYNGEE. The CDR3 extends over 19 amino acids. Trimming took 0 bases from V and 4 from J, leaving 26 bases between them. CDR3 coding DNA: TGTGCCAGCAGCGTAGAAGGGACCGCTCGGGACACTGGAGGGTACGAGCAGTACTTC. Protein product: CASSVEGTARDTGGYEQYF.

The chain couples TRBV11-3 to TRBJ1-1; the match to TRBD1 covers 7 bases. V trimming: 0 bases; J trimming: 4 bases; junction bases outside the gene matches: 2. The CDR3 loop spans 14 amino acids. Germline V lookup: CDR1 SGHNT, CDR2 YENEEA. This CDR3 is CASSLENRGTEAFF. In DNA, the CDR3 is TGTGCCAGCAGCTTAGAAAACAGGGGCACTGAAGCTTTCTTT.

The chain links TRBV6-1 to TRBJ2-1, with D perhaps being TRBD1 or TRBD2 (5 bases each). CDR3 length: 17 amino acids. Trimming stripped 7 bases from V and 0 bases from J, with 19 bases between. Germline V gene sequence: CDR1 MNHNS, CDR2 SASEGT. The DNA for the CDR3 is TGTGCCAGCACCCGACGATCCGGGACCCGCTCCTACAATGAGCAGTTCTTC. Translation gives CASTRRSGTRSYNEQFF.

This clonotype was seen only a few times. The CDR3 coding sequence is TGCGCCAGCAGCCAAACCGTGACTAGCGGTACCTACGAGCAGTACTTC. Its translation: CASSQTVTSGTYEQYF. J is TRBJ2-7 and V is TRBV4-1; 9 bases are a match to TRBD2. V trimming: 2 bases; J trimming: 2 bases; junction bases outside the gene matches: 7. The CDR3 is made up of 16 amino acids. CDR1 and CDR2 from the germline V gene are MGHRA and YSYEKL.

The V call is TRBV4-3, the J call TRBJ1-5, with a tentative D call TRBD1 (6 bases). Trimming removed 4 bases at V and 0 bases at J, with 16 bases between. Germline V gene data show CDR1 as LGHNA and CDR2 as YSLEER. CDR3 length: 17 amino acids. Here the CDR3 DNA reads TGCGCCAGCAGCCGAAGACAGGCGACTTTTAGCAATCAGCCCCAGCATTTT. Its translation: CASSRRQATFSNQPQHF.

V is TRBV5-6 and J is TRBJ1-2; TRBD1 agrees at 8 bases. The germline gives CDR1 SGHDT, CDR2 YYEEEE. This CDR3 has 17 residues. V was clipped by 0 bases and J by 5 bases; unmatched bases: 12. The CDR3 DNA reads TGTGCCAGCAGCTTGGACCCTACAGGACAGGGCAGTTATGGCTACACCTTC. Translated: CASSLDPTGQGSYGYTF. Looking up the rest from reference TRBV5-6 and TRBJ1-2 gives the full variable domain: DAGVTQSPTHLIKTRGQQVTLRCSPKSGHDTVSWYQQALGQGPQFIFQYYEEEERQRGNFPDRFSGHQFPNYSSELNVNALLLGDSALYLCASSLDPTGQGSYGYTFGSGTRLTVV.

The gene calls are TRBV10-3 and TRBJ2-5, with a weak D call TRBD2 (5 bases). CDR3 size: 12 residues. Germline V gene lookup returns CDR1 ENHRY and CDR2 SYGVKD. V lost 10 bases and J lost 3, with 12 bases in between. The CDR3 here is CATGLEKETQYF. CDR3 DNA: TGTGCCACCGGACTGGAAAAAGAGACCCAGTACTTC.

The rearrangement links TRBV6-2 or TRBV6-3 to TRBJ2-7; D remains ambiguous. The V gene's germline CDR1 is MNHEY and CDR2 SVGEGT. This CDR3 spans 13 amino acids. V was trimmed by 5 bases and J by 3 bases, leaving 11 bases between them. The CDR3 DNA is TGTGCCAGCAGTAGCCCGACAAACTACGAGCAGTACTTC. This translates into CASSSPTNYEQYF.

The table lists this clonotype with a few counts. The genes are TRBV6-1 and TRBJ1-5; D unresolved. Germline V gene sequence: CDR1 MNHNS, CDR2 SASEGT. With 8 bases removed from V and 9 bases from J, the gap between germline ends came to 11 bases. The CDR3 is 11 residues long. CDR3 sequence: CASLSGGPQHF. The CDR3 nucleotides are TGTGCCAGCCTATCCGGCGGGCCCCAGCATTTT.

V is TRBV20-1 and J is TRBJ1-5; 8 nucleotides align to TRBD1. V dropped 2 bases and J dropped 6; count of bases not matched to a gene: 9. Germline CDR1 is DFQATT and CDR2 is SNEGSKA (reference sequence). CDR3 size: 15 residues. DNA of the CDR3: TGCAGTGCTAGAATGGACAGGGTTTGGGGTCAGCCCCAGCATTTT. This sequence encodes CSARMDRVWGQPQHF.

This chain connects TRBV7-3 to TRBJ2-5; no definite D call. CDR3 length: 13 amino acids. The germline V gene has CDR1 SGHTA and CDR2 FQGTGA. V lost 1 base to trimming and J lost 4 bases, with 7 bases between them. The CDR3 here is CASSLMYGETQYF. The DNA of the CDR3 is TGTGCCAGCAGCTTAATGTACGGAGAGACCCAGTACTTC.

V gene TRBV6-2 or TRBV6-3 combines with J gene TRBJ1-1; tentatively, D is TRBD1 (6 bases). V lost 7 bases, J lost 1 base, and 10 bases lay in between. CDR1 and CDR2 from the germline V gene are MNHEY and SVGEGT. There are 13 residues in the CDR3. CDR3 protein: CASTLQGNTEAFF. The DNA of the CDR3 is TGTGCCAGCACCCTACAGGGGAACACTGAAGCTTTCTTT.

This sequence joins TRBV5-5 and TRBJ2-6; possible D gene TRBD1, 6 bases. The germline V gene encodes CDR1 SGHKS and CDR2 YYEKEE (reference sequence). This CDR3 region has 17 residues. Trimming took off 0 bases at V and 1 base at J, with 11 bases between the two ends. The CDR3 sequence is CASSLGTAKSGANVLTF. CDR3 nucleotide sequence: TGTGCCAGCAGCTTGGGGACAGCCAAGTCTGGGGCCAACGTCCTGACTTTC.

The gene calls are TRBV7-3 and TRBJ2-2; TRBD2 aligns across 7 bases. The CDR3 consists of 16 residues. The V gene's germline CDR1 is SGHTA and CDR2 FQGTGA. J was trimmed by 3 bases and V by 2 bases; bases with no gene match: 6. The CDR3 sequence is CASSLGVAGHTGELFF. The CDR3 nucleotides are TGTGCCAGCAGCTTAGGTGTAGCGGGTCACACCGGGGAGCTGTTTTTT.

The gene calls are TRBV29-1 and TRBJ2-2; D perhaps matches TRBD2 (6 bases). Germline V gene lookup returns CDR1 SQVTM and CDR2 ANQGSEA. V was pared by 6 bases and J by 0 bases, with 14 bases between. The CDR3 contains 15 residues. The CDR3 nucleotides are TGCAGCGTCGCATTAGCGGCGACGAACACCGGGGAGCTGTTTTTT. It yields the protein CSVALAATNTGELFF.

J is TRBJ2-5 and V is TRBV3-1; 11 positions match TRBD2. The trim removed 4 bases at V and 2 bases at J, leaving 6 bases unmatched. Germline V lookup: CDR1 LGHDT, CDR2 YNNKEL (reference sequence). This CDR3 contains 16 residues. The CDR3 nucleotides read TGTGCCAGCAGCCCAAGTAGCGGGGGGGCTCAAGAGACCCAGTACTTC. Its translation is CASSPSSGGAQETQYF.